What follows are 26 T cell receptor beta chains derived from one specimen sequenced in a study of metastatic and nonmetastatic thyroid tumors. Every patient was untreated before thyroid surgery. With MiXCR, TCRdb reprocessed the PCR reads. The table includes 35,000 to 40,000 clones, roughly a sixth detected once. The source material was tumor tissue. These receptors came from a female donor with papillary thyroid cancer or a benign thyroid nodule (not recorded which). Some clones in this sample may be carry-over from other donors' samples.

The V and J genes are TRBV20-1 and TRBJ1-2; D call uncertain. V lost 5 bases and J lost 0, with 16 bases in between. The CDR3 totals 15 residues. Germline CDR1 and CDR2: DFQATT and SNEGSKA (reference sequence). Here the CDR3 reads CSASPPTATNYGYTF. For the CDR3, the DNA is TGCAGTGCTTCGCCCCCGACCGCGACTAACTATGGCTACACCTTC.

This clone was counted between two and nine times. A much larger clone lies one base from this, so it may be a read error. The chain combines TRBV7-6 with TRBJ2-7, with unresolved D. The CDR3 spans 12 residues. Germline V gene lookup returns CDR1 SGHVS and CDR2 FNYEAQ. In DNA form, the CDR3 reads TGTACCAGCAGCTCGGTAGGCAACGAGCAGTACTTC. Amino acids: CTSSSVGNEQYF.

This clone was seen more than once but under ten times. This may stem from a read error, because a much larger clone lies one nucleotide away. J is TRBJ1-4 and V is TRBV2; D gene unclear. V was shortened by 3 bases and J by 14 bases, with 7 bases between the two germline ends. The CDR3 is made up of 10 amino acids. Germline CDR1 is SNHLY and CDR2 is FYNNEI. The CDR3 nucleotides are TGTGCCAGCAGTGACGAACGGCTGTTTTTT. Translated, it gives CASSDERLFF.

This clone was recorded many times. V and J are TRBV5-4 and TRBJ1-5; 8 bases agree with TRBD1. Germline-derived CDR1 and CDR2 are SGHNT and YYREEE (reference sequence). With V trimmed by 2 bases and J by 0 bases, 10 bases remained unmatched. The CDR3 loop spans 18 amino acids. Here the CDR3 reads CASSFGQGARYSNQPQHF. Here the CDR3 DNA reads TGTGCCAGCAGCTTTGGGCAGGGGGCGAGGTATAGCAATCAGCCCCAGCATTTT.

In DNA, the CDR3 is TGCGCCAGCAGCTTGGCCATTTCCGGGGCCAACGTCCTGACTTTC. The encoded protein is CASSLAISGANVLTF. The V call is TRBV5-1, the J call TRBJ2-6, with D hard to call. The CDR3 loop spans 15 amino acids. The V and J ends lost 0 bases and 4 bases respectively, with 8 bases between them. Germline CDR1 reads SGHRS; CDR2 reads YFSETQ.

Regarding this clone: Since a much larger clone is just one base distant, this may be a read error. The V and J genes are TRBV11-2 and TRBJ2-6; D unclear. V was trimmed by 11 bases and J by 0 bases, leaving 8 bases between them. Looked up from germline, CDR1 is SGHAT and CDR2 is FQNNGV. The CDR3 covers 13 residues. The CDR3 protein is CALWDSGANVLTF. The CDR3 nucleotides read TGTGCCCTCTGGGACTCTGGGGCCAACGTCCTGACTTTC.

There are many counts of this clone. This chain joins TRBV6-2 or TRBV6-3 and TRBJ2-3, with D possibly matching TRBD1 (5 bases). The CDR3 has 13 amino acids. Trimming removed 6 bases at V and 4 bases at J, with 11 bases between. Germline V gene lookup returns CDR1 MNHEY and CDR2 SVGEGT. The CDR3 DNA follows: TGTGCCAGCAGCCGCGGCAGGGCAGATACGCAGTATTTT. It translates to CASSRGRADTQYF.

This clone has a count of ten or more. The V call is TRBV10-1, the J call TRBJ2-1; no reliable D call. The germline V and J ends were trimmed by 0 bases and 7 bases, with 4 bases remaining between them. This CDR3 spans 12 amino acids. Germline V gene sequence: CDR1 WNHNN, CDR2 SYGVQD (reference sequence). CDR3 sequence (DNA): TGCGCCAGCAGTGAGTCTGTGAATGAGCAGTTCTTC. Its translation is CASSESVNEQFF.

With regard to this clone: A read error may explain this, as a much larger clone is one base away. The chain joins TRBV29-1 to TRBJ2-7; perhaps TRBD2 as D (5 bases). Trimming pared 4 bases from V and 5 bases from J, leaving 18 bases between. The germline CDR1 and CDR2 sequences are SQVTM and ANQGSEA. The CDR3 is 14 amino acids. The CDR3 DNA is TGCAGCGTTGGGAGAAAGTCGGGGTTCGACGAGCAGTACTTC. This translates into CSVGRKSGFDEQYF.

Note on this clone: The junction departs from germline at one end; a sequencing error may be responsible. The J gene is TRBJ2-1, the V gene TRBV2, with D possibly being TRBD2 (6 bases). The CDR3 is made up of 16 amino acids. In germline, CDR1 is SNHLY, CDR2 FYNNEI. The DNA of the CDR3 is TGTGTCAGCATTGCTAATCTAGCGTTGGTGATTAATGAGCAGTTCTTC. The encoded protein is CVSIANLALVINEQFF.

This clone was observed at least ten times. The chain is built from TRBV20-1 and TRBJ2-1; tentative D call: TRBD1 (5 bases). V was pared by 3 bases and J by 3 bases, with 9 bases between. The CDR3 extends over 13 amino acids. Germline assignment: CDR1 DFQATT and CDR2 SNEGSKA (reference sequence). In DNA form, the CDR3 reads TGCAGTGCTAGTAAGGGGAACTACAATGAGCAGTTCTTC. It yields the protein CSASKGNYNEQFF.

In this sample, this clone turned up many times. The rearrangement joins TRBV4-3 to TRBJ2-7, with D possibly matching TRBD2 (5 bases). In germline, CDR1 is LGHNA, CDR2 YSLEER. The ends were cut back, 4 bases at V and 1 base at J, with 11 bases in the middle. The CDR3 is 14 amino acids. CDR3 nucleotides: TGCGCCAGCAGCCCTAGTCGGGGATCCTACGAGCAGTACTTC. It translates to CASSPSRGSYEQYF.

The table lists this clone with many counts. The rearrangement links TRBV7-9 to TRBJ2-1; 7 bases match TRBD2. The CDR3 is 14 residues long. The V gene end was trimmed by 0 bases and the J gene end by 6 bases; junction bases not matched to a gene: 2. Germline V gene lookup returns CDR1 SEHNR and CDR2 FQNEAQ (reference sequence). CDR3 in amino acids: CASSLASSGNEQFF. The CDR3 DNA reads as TGTGCCAGCAGCTTAGCTTCTAGCGGCAATGAGCAGTTCTTC. The full variable domain, in which reference TRBV7-9 and TRBJ2-1 provide the parts outside the CDR3, is DTGVSQNPRHKITKRGQNVTFRCDPISEHNRLYWYRQTLGQGPEFLTYFQNEAQLEKSRLLSDRFSAERPKGSFSTLEIQRTEQGDSAMYLCASSLASSGNEQFFGPGTRLTVL.

This clone was detected ten times or more. The chain couples TRBV7-2 to TRBJ2-7, with D possibly being TRBD1 (7 bases). The CDR3 is made up of 15 amino acids. V was shortened by 4 bases and J by 0 bases, with 13 bases between the two germline ends. Germline loops: CDR1 SGHTA, CDR2 FQGNSA. The CDR3 region is CASSSAGGTSYEQYF. The CDR3 bases are TGTGCCAGCAGCTCCGCAGGGGGGACCTCCTACGAGCAGTACTTC.

This clone was seen many times. V is TRBV9 and J is TRBJ2-7; D unresolved. Germline V gives CDR1 SGDLS, CDR2 YYNGEE. V shed 4 bases and J shed 2 bases, with 4 bases lying between them. This CDR3 contains 11 residues. CDR3 nucleotides: TGTGCCAGCAGCTCAACCTACGAGCAGTACTTC. Translated: CASSSTYEQYF.

This rearrangement joins TRBV5-6 to TRBJ2-4; 8 bases map to TRBD1. Germline V gene sequence: CDR1 SGHDT, CDR2 YYEEEE. V shed 1 base, J shed 1 base, and the junction held 13 bases outside the gene matches. The CDR3 sequence is 19 residues long. CDR3 DNA: TGTGCCAGCAGCTTGATGACAGGGGCGGTTTTGATGGCCAAAAACATTCAGTACTTC. This encodes CASSLMTGAVLMAKNIQYF.

With respect to this clone: A much more abundant neighbour one base away suggests this may be a read error. Other DNA sequences in this sample translate to the same CDR3. This sequence joins TRBV28 and TRBJ1-3; D gene uncertain. The CDR3 has 12 residues. Germline values: CDR1 MDHEN, CDR2 SYDVKM. Trimming pared 2 bases from V and 6 bases from J, leaving 5 bases between. CDR3 sequence reads: CASSLGVNTIYF. DNA of the CDR3: TGTGCCAGCAGTTTAGGTGTAAACACCATATATTTT.

The chain employs TRBV5-1 and TRBJ1-2, with 7 bases identical to TRBD1. The CDR3 spans 13 residues. The germline V gene has CDR1 SGHRS and CDR2 YFSETQ. Losses at the gene ends were 6 bases for V and 2 bases for J; bases not matched to a gene: 4. The CDR3 loop reads CASIWGQNYGYTF. CDR3 nucleotide sequence: TGCGCCAGCATCTGGGGACAGAACTATGGCTACACCTTC.

Many counts were recorded for this clone. This rearrangement joins TRBV7-2 to TRBJ1-6; D uncertain. This CDR3 is 13 amino acids long. The germline V gene encodes CDR1 SGHTA and CDR2 FQGNSA. Trimming pared 5 bases from V and 12 bases from J, leaving 14 bases between. CDR3 bases: TGTGCCAGCAGCCCCAACGGGGATCTACCCCTCCACTTT. This codes for CASSPNGDLPLHF.

This clone was counted ten times or more. The chain combines TRBV20-1 with TRBJ1-5; tentative D call: TRBD1 (5 bases). Germline V gives CDR1 DFQATT, CDR2 SNEGSKA (reference sequence). Trimming cost V 3 bases and J 2 bases, with 11 bases left between them. The CDR3 covers 14 residues. The CDR3 reads CSARRGRGNQPQHF. The CDR3 DNA reads as TGCAGTGCTAGGAGGGGTCGGGGCAATCAGCCCCAGCATTTT.

This clone was seen only a few times. The V call is TRBV12-3 or TRBV12-4, the J call TRBJ2-7, with D tentatively TRBD1 (6 bases). The CDR3 covers 14 residues. V was cut by 6 bases and J by 6 bases, with 18 bases left in between. The CDR3 protein is CASRSRDKGPEQYF. The CDR3 nucleotides are TGTGCCAGCAGATCCCGGGACAAGGGTCCCGAGCAGTACTTC.

With respect to this clone: Likely a read error: the CDR3 ends without its conserved phenylalanine or tryptophan. The chain has TRBV28 and TRBJ2-1; D is possibly TRBD2 (6 bases). The CDR3 totals 14 residues. Germline loops: CDR1 MDHEN, CDR2 SYDVKM. The DNA of the CDR3 is TGTGGCACCGGCGCGGGACTCAAGTACAATGAGCAGTTCATC. It encodes CGTGAGLKYNEQFI.

Ten or more counts support this clone. A junction boundary mismatches the germline segment, possibly from a read error. The rearrangement joins TRBV28 to TRBJ2-7; TRBD1 agrees at 9 bases. Per the germline V gene, CDR1 is MDHEN and CDR2 is SYDVKM. The CDR3 loop spans 14 amino acids. The CDR3: CASTPQGASYEQHF. Written as DNA, the CDR3 is TGTGCCAGCACCCCACAGGGGGCCTCCTACGAGCAGCACTTC.

The chain carries TRBV5-1 and TRBJ2-1; 12 bases agree with TRBD2. The junction had 9 bases not matched to a gene; V was cut back by 4 bases and J by 1 base. The CDR3 length is 18 residues. CDR1 and CDR2 (germline): SGHRS, YFSETQ. CDR3 residues: CASSRGLAGGTSYNEQFF. The DNA for the CDR3 is TGCGCCAGCAGCCGGGGGCTAGCGGGAGGGACATCCTACAATGAGCAGTTCTTC.

The genes are TRBV25-1 and TRBJ1-3; 8 bases map to TRBD1. With V trimmed by 7 bases and J by 0 bases, 11 bases remained unmatched. The CDR3 loop spans 17 amino acids. In germline, CDR1 is MGHDK, CDR2 SYGVNS. CDR3 region: CASIPWTGSNSGNTIYF. CDR3 DNA sequence: TGTGCCAGCATCCCCTGGACAGGGTCCAACTCTGGAAACACCATATATTTT. Full variable domain (missing parts from reference TRBV25-1 and TRBJ1-3): EADIYQTPRYLVIGTGKKITLECSQTMGHDKMYWYQQDPGMELHLIHYSYGVNSTEKGDLSSESTVSRIRTEHFPLTLESARPSHTSQYLCASIPWTGSNSGNTIYFGEGSWLTVV.

This clone was found a few times. This clone may be a read error of a much larger clone one base away. This rearrangement joins TRBV6-9 to TRBJ2-5, with D possibly being TRBD1 or TRBD2 (5 bases each). Germline loops: CDR1 MNHGY, CDR2 SVAAGI. The CDR3 loop spans 14 amino acids. CDR3 region: CASSKQDFQETQCF. The CDR3 DNA reads as TGTGCCAGCAGTAAACAGGACTTCCAAGAGACCCAGTGCTTC.